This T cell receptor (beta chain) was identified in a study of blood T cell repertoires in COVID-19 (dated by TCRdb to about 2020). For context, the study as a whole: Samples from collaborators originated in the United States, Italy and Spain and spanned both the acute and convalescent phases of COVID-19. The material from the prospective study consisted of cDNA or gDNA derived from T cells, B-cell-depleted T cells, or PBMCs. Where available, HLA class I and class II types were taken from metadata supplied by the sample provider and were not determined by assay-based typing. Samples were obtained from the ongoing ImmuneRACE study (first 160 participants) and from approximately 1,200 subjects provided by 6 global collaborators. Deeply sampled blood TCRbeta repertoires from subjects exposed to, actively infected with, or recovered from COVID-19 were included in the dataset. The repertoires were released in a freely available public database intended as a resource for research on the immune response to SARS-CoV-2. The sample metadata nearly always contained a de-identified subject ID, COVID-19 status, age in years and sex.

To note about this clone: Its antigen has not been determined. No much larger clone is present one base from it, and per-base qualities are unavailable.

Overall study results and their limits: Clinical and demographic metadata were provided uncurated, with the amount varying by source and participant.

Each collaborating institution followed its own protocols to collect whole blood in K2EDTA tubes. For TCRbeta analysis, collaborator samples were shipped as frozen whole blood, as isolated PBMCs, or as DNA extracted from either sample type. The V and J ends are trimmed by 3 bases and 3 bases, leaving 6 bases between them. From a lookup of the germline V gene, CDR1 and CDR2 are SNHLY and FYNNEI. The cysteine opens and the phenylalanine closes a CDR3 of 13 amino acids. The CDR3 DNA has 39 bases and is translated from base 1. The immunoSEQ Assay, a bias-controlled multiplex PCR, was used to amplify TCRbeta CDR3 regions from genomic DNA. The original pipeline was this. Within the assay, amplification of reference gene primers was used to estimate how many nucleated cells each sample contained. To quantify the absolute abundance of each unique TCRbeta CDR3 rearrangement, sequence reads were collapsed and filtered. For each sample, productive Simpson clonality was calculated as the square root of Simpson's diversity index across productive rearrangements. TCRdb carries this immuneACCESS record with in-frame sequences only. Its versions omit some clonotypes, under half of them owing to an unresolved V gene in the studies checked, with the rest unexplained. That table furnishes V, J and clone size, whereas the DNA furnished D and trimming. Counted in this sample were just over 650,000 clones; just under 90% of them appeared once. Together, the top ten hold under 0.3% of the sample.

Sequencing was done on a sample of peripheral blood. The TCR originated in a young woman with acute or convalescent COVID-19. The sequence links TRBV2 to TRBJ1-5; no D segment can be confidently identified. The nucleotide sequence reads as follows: TGTGCCAGCAGTGAGAGAATCAATCAGCCCCAGCATTTT. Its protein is CASSERINQPQHF.